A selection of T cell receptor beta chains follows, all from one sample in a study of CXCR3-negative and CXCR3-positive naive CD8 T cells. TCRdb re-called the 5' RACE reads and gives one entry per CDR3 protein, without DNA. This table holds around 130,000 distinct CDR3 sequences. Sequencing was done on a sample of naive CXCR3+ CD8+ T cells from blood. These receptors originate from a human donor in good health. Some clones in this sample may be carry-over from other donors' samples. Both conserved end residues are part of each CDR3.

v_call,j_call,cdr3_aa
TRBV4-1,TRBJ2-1,CASSQDTSGTQFF
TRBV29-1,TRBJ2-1,CSVQQTPSSYNEQFF
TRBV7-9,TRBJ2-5,CASSFGLKTVGETQYF
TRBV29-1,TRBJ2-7,CSVEDPEPGQGSYEQYF
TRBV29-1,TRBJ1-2,CSVEEAVGYGYTF
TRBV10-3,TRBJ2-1,CAIGAVARGDSEQFF
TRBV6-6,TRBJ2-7,CASSDHRDSKPYEQYF
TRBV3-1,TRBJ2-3,CASSQEELGSTKADTQYF
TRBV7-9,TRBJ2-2,CASSPLALELFF
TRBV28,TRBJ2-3,CASSTSLDTQYF
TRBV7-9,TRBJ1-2,CASSLGVLSGYTF
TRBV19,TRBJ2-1,CASSHQGEGYNEQFF
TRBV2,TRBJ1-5,CASSPPHNQPQHF
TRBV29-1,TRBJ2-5,CSVVTGMRETQYF
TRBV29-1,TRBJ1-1,CSVGFGGGTEAFF
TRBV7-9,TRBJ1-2,CASVGTGSYYGYTF
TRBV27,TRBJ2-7,CASSSLHGGTYEQYF
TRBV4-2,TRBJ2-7,CASSPGGPYEQYF
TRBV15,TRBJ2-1,CATSREEGEQFF
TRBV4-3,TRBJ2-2,CASSQDDSVTGELFF
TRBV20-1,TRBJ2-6,CMPPKDGSSGANVLTF
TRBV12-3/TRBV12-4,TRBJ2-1,CASTERVLAGEQFF
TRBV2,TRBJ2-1,CASSEGSISYNEQFF
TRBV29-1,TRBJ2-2,CSVEDRTSGDLTGELFF
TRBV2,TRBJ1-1,CASKEGQMNTEAFF
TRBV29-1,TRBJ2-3,CSVEFGRAYTDTQYF
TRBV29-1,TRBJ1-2,CSVDATGAGGYTF
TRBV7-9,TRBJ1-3,CASSSIGSGNTIYF
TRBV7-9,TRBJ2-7,CASISGRKASYEQYF
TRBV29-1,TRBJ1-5,CSVGGLVGADSNQPQHF
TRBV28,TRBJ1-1,CASSPELNTEAFF
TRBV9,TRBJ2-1,CASSVVSGLAANEQFF
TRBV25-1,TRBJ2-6,CASESPGHAGGAGANVLTF
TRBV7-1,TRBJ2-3,CASSSFIDTSTDTQYF
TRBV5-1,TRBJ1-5,CASSYGSKGHNSNQPQHF
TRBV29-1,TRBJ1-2,CSVEEGKGLDGYTF
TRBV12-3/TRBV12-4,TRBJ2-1,CASSSTDRGLNEQFF
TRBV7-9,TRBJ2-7,CASSLPANYEQYF
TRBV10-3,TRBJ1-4,CAISATRDRLEKLFF
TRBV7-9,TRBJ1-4,CASSLPATNEKLFF
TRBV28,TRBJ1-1,CASTMKGGTEAFF
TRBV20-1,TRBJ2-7,CSANGVSYEQYF
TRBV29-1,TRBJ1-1,CSAWTGGTEAFF
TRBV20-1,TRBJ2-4,CSARDLSSGGPILAKNIQYF
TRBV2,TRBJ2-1,CASSGSSSAVDDNEQFF
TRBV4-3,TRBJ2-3,CASSQDESGARTDTQYF
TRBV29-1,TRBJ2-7,CSVADTGHYEQYF
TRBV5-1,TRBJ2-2,CASSLEASGTGELFF
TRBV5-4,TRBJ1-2,CASSGSDRFYGYTF
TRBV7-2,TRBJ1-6,CASSLVIRGSPLHF
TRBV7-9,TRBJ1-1,CASSLLLMDAAFF
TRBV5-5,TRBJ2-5,CVSSLIRQETQYF
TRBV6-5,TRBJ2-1,CASSYVSVGEQFF
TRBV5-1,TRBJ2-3,CASSLGQGPDTQYF
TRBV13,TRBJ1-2,CASSLEQTRISYTF
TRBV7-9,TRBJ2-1,CASSSPEDRGWQFF
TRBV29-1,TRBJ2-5,CSVHPEGRQETQYF
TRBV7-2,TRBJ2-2,CASSPGTTNTRELFF
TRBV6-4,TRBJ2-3,CASSDSSEDTQYF